This T cell receptor beta chain comes out of a study of blood T cell repertoires in COVID-19. Study-level information: PBMCs, B-cell-depleted T cells, or T cells were the source of the cDNA or gDNA that made up the material.

CDR1 and CDR2 (germline): ENHRY, SYGVKD. The J segment lost 9 bases and the V segment lost 0 bases, leaving 6 bases of the junction unmatched. The CDR3 totals 14 residues. Sequenced by immunoSEQ multiplex PCR; TCRdb stores in-frame clones only, minus some. The table includes 390,000 or so clones, over 75% detected once. The chain employs TRBV10-3 and TRBJ2-3; 7 bases match TRBD1. The receptor's source is a woman aged 30 to 39 with COVID-19, enrolled during active disease. The sample was peripheral blood. CDR3 in DNA: TGTGCCATCAGTGAGTCGGGCAGGGGGTCAACGCAGTATTTT. Its translation: CAISESGRGSTQYF.